Following are 4 T cell receptor beta chains from one sample sequenced in a study of naive and memory T cell subsets. Two oligonucleotides, mixed equimolar, formed the beta constant-region primer covering TRBC1 and TRBC2. TCRdb reanalysed the UMI-ligation and nested PCR reads using MiXCR and keeps one entry per CDR3 protein. Counted here are 150,000 or so distinct CDR3 sequences, approximately 17% occurring once; the ten biggest clones make up 0.14%. Sequences were obtained from naive CD4+ T cells from blood. These receptors all stem from a human donor in good health.

V gene TRBV12-3 or TRBV12-4 combines with J gene TRBJ1-6; D gene ambiguous. Trimming shortened V by 6 bases and J by 10 bases, and 10 bases separated the two germline ends. The CDR3 contains 12 residues. The DNA for the CDR3 is TGTGCCAGCAGAAACACGGACTCACCCCTCCACTTT. This gives the protein CASRNTDSPLHF.

This clonotype occurred a few times. The chain links TRBV14 to TRBJ2-7, with a tentative D call TRBD1 (5 bases). CDR3 length: 13 residues. Trimming cost V 4 bases and J 1 base, with 8 bases left between them. Looked up from germline, CDR1 is SGHDN and CDR2 is FVKESK. DNA for the CDR3: TGTGCCAGCAGCCTACGACAGTCCTACGAGCAGTACTTC. Amino acids: CASSLRQSYEQYF.

The V gene is TRBV7-6, the J gene TRBJ1-4, with D unresolved. Germline-derived CDR1 and CDR2 are SGHVS and FNYEAQ. The CDR3 runs 14 residues. V was cut by 5 bases and J by 4 bases, with 11 bases left in between. The DNA for the CDR3 is TGTGCCAGCAGCCCCGGGGAAGTTAATGAAAAACTGTTTTTT. Translation gives CASSPGEVNEKLFF.

There are a few counts of this clonotype. CDR3 protein: CSARETSASYEQYF. For the CDR3, the DNA is TGCAGTGCTAGAGAGACTAGCGCATCCTACGAGCAGTACTTC. The rearrangement links TRBV20-1 to TRBJ2-7, with TRBD2 matching 8 bases. The CDR3 is made up of 14 amino acids. Germline CDR1 and CDR2: DFQATT and SNEGSKA (reference sequence). V gave up 0 bases and J gave up 1 base; unmatched junction bases: 2.